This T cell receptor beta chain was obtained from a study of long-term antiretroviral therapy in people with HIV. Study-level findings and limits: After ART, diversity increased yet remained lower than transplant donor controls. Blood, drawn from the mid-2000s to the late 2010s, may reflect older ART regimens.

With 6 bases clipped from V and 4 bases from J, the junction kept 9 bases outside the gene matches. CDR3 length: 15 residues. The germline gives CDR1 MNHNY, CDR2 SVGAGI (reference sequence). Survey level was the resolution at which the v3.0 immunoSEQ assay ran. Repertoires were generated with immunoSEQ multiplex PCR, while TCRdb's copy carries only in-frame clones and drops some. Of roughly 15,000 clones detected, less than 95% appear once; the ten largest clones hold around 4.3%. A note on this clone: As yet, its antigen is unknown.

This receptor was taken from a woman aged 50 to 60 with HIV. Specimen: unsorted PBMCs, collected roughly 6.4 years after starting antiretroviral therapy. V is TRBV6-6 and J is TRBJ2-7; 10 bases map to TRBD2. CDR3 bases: TGTGCCAGCAGCGAACCCGGGACTAGCGCGTACGAGCAGTACTTC. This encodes CASSEPGTSAYEQYF.